The T cell receptor beta chain under discussion was sequenced for a study of T cell responses to AZD1222 COVID-19 vaccine. Study-wide findings and caveats: Spike as a whole was targeted by vaccine-associated CD4 TCRs, dominant at 160-218 and 743-854. Sampling that yielded the repertoires occurred only after the peak T cell response.

About this clone itself: The antigen is not known.

Samples with a second dose at about 4 or about 12 weeks were pooled together. V shed 11 bases and J shed 6 bases, with 11 bases lying between them. CDR3 length: 11 residues. The germline gives CDR1 ENHRY, CDR2 SYGVKD. Assay: immunoSEQ multiplex PCR; the TCRdb copy retains only in-frame clones and omits some. The sample consists of under 45,000 clones, around four fifths of them appearing once. The sequences come from peripheral blood, collected 28 days after the second AZD1222 dose. The chain employs TRBV10-3 and TRBJ2-1; D perhaps matches TRBD1 (5 bases). This receptor was taken from an adult who received the AZD1222 COVID-19 vaccine. The CDR3 bases are TGTGCCCTGGGGCAGGTCAATGAGCAGTTCTTC. It is translated as CALGQVNEQFF.